Listed below are T cell receptor beta chains from one sample, sequenced in a study of CD8+ T cells in alopecia areata. Clones were read by immunoSEQ multiplex PCR, and TCRdb kept only the in-frame ones, dropping some. The sample lists hundreds of thousands of clones, around 64% occurring once. The specimen comprised CD4+ T cells sorted from blood, sampled between weeks 51 and 54, from a patient treated with tofacitinib. These receptors all come from a human donor with alopecia areata. The conserved cysteine and the conserved F or W are not part of the CDR3 here.

>TRBV27|TRBJ1-6
ASSLIAGTRNSPLH
>TRBV29-1|TRBJ2-2
SVRQGGVTGELF
>TRBV15|TRBJ1-6
ATKRQASSYNSPLH
>TRBV30|TRBJ1-4
AWRARRQGKLF
>TRBV5-6|TRBJ2-5
ASSPPGIGQETQY
>TRBV7-9|TRBJ2-7
ASSIRDRGYEQY
>TRBV5-4|TRBJ1-5
ASSLEGQSTTQH
>TRBV30|TRBJ2-3
AWSVSAGGFFTDTQY
>TRBV6-6|TRBJ2-2
ASIPRTGFTGELF
>TRBV7-2|TRBJ2-7
ASSLGVSYEQY
>TRBV29-1|TRBJ2-1
SAPRGVDEQF